This T cell receptor (beta chain) appears in the sequencing data of a study of shared clonotypes between healthy human individuals. This clone has a handful of counts. Profiled with immunoSEQ multiplex PCR; TCRdb holds only in-frame clones, not every one. The sample carries some 1 million clones, more than 65% recorded once. The TCR comes from a man aged 18 to 30 in good health. Sample: memory CD4+ T cells sorted from blood. Documented subset: CD45RA-negative fraction.

CDR3 region: CASRAEGNQPQHF. In nucleotides, the CDR3 is TGTGCCAGCAGAGCAGAGGGCAATCAGCCCCAGCATTTT. This chain uses TRBV28 with TRBJ1-5, with D unresolved. The CDR3 sequence is 13 residues long. V was clipped by 6 bases and J by 2 bases, with 8 bases between them. The V gene's germline CDR1 is MDHEN and CDR2 SYDVKM.